This T cell receptor beta chain derives from a study of early T cells in non-severe SARS-CoV-2 infection. Germline loops: CDR1 GTSNPN, CDR2 SVGIG (reference sequence). Trimming took 2 bases from V and 7 from J; bases not matched to a gene: 8. This CDR3 region has 16 residues. In TCRdb, the 5' RACE reads were re-called with MiXCR into one record per CDR3 protein. Of tens of thousands of distinct CDR3 sequences in the sample, about 12% are singletons; the top ten hold approximately 4%. The chain employs TRBV30 and TRBJ2-1; TRBD2 agrees at 13 bases. The sequence was obtained from an adult who was a healthcare worker with PCR-confirmed SARS-CoV-2 infection or an uninfected control (not recorded which). Sequenced sample: whole blood. The CDR3: CAWSSQTSGRSNEQFF. CDR3 DNA sequence: TGTGCCTGGAGTTCCCAGACTAGCGGGAGGAGTAATGAGCAGTTCTTC.